The clone carrying this TCR beta chain was picked up a small number of times. The repertoire was sequenced with immunoSEQ multiplex PCR; TCRdb's copy has only in-frame clones and lacks some. Among around 68,000 clones listed, roughly 82% were seen once. The data were obtained in a study of blood T cell repertoires in COVID-19. Study context: Samples came from the United States, Italy and Spain, spanning acute and convalescent COVID-19.

CDR3 length: 14 residues. Trimming took 4 bases from V and 8 from J, leaving 18 bases between them. Germline assignment: CDR1 SGHNT and CDR2 YYREEE (reference sequence). The clonotype originates from a man of 80 years or more with active COVID-19. Material for sequencing was peripheral blood. This chain connects TRBV5-4 to TRBJ1-2, with D perhaps matching TRBD1 (5 bases). The CDR3 here is CASSKGQGSYGYTF. The CDR3 DNA sequence: TGTGCCAGCAGCAAGGGCCAGGGTTCGTACGGCTACACCTTC.